This T cell receptor beta chain was sequenced for a study of blood T cell repertoires in COVID-19. TCRdb's copy holds only in-frame clones and misses some; the assay was immunoSEQ multiplex PCR. This table holds 200,000 to 250,000 clones, about 85% found once. Germline V gives CDR1 GTSNPN, CDR2 SVGIG (reference sequence). Unmatched junction bases numbered 9, after V lost 3 bases and J lost 6 bases. This CDR3 has 14 amino acids. This chain links TRBV30 with TRBJ2-5, with TRBD2 identical over 8 bases. The sample was PBMCs or T cells enriched from blood (not recorded which). This TCR was recovered from a man aged 30-40 years who had recovered from COVID-19. This chain's CDR3 is CAWRETGGIQTQYF. CDR3 nucleotide sequence: TGTGCCTGGAGAGAAACGGGGGGGATACAGACCCAGTACTTC.